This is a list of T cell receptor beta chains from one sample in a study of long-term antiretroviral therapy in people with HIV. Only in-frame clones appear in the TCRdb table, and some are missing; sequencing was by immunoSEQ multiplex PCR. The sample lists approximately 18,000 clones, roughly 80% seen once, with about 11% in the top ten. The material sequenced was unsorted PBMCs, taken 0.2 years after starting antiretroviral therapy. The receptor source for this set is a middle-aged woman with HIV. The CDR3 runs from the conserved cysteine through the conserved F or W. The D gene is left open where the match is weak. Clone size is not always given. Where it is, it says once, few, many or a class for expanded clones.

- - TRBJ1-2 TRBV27 TGTGCCAGCAGTCCGACAACCGGAGACAGGAGGGGTGGCTACACCTTC CASSPTTGDRRGGYTF
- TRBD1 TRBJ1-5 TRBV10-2 TGCGCCAGCAGAGACAGGGACCAGCCCCAGCATTTT CASRDRDQPQHF
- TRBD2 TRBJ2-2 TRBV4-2 TGTGCCAGCAGCCAAGGGAGCGGGAGAACCGGGGAGCTGTTTTTT CASSQGSGRTGELFF
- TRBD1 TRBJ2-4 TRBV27 TGTGCCACAAGGGACAGGGAAACGGGCATTCAGTACTTC CATRDRETGIQYF
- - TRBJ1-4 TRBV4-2 TGTGCCAGCAGCCTTACCCAAGAAGGAGAAAAACTGTTTTTT CASSLTQEGEKLFF
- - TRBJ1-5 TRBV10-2 TGCGCCAGCAGTGAGTCGCAGTGGAGGCAGCCCAATCAGCCCCAGCATTTT CASSESQWRQPNQPQHF
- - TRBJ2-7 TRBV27 TGTGCCAGCAGATACAGCGGAACCTACGAGCAGTACTTC CASRYSGTYEQYF
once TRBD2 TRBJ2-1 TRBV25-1 TGTGCCAGCAGTCCCTGGCGGGGGAATCACAATGAGCAGTTCTTC CASSPWRGNHNEQFF
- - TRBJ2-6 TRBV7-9 TGTGCCAGCAGCTTATTGGATTGGAGCTCTGGGGCCAACGTCCTGACTTTC CASSLLDWSSGANVLTF
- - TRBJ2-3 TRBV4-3 TGCGCCAGCAGCCAAGGGGGGATCCAAACTAGCACAGATACGCAGTATTTT CASSQGGIQTSTDTQYF
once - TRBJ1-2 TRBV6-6 TGTGCCAGCAGTTACTCGAGGGAGGGATCCTATGGCTACACCTTC CASSYSREGSYGYTF
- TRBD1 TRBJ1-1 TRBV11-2 TGTGCCAGCAGCTTAGAGGGGACAGCCACTGAAGCTTTCTTT CASSLEGTATEAFF
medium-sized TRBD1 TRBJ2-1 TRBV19 TGTGCCAGTAGTATAGGGACAGGGGGCTCTGGAGGCAATGAGCAGTTCTTC CASSIGTGGSGGNEQFF
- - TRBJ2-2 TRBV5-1 TGCGCCAGCAGCTTGGGGTTCGGCACCGGGGGCGGGGAGCTGTTTTTT CASSLGFGTGGGELFF
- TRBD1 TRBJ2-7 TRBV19 TGTGCCAGTACGGTGACAGGGGGCTACGAGCAGTACTTC CASTVTGGYEQYF
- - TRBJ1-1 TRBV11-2 TGTGCCAGCAGCTTAGGGGGCCTCGCCGAAGCTTTCTTT CASSLGGLAEAFF
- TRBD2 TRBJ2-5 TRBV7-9 TGTGCCAGCACCATCGGGAGGCCGGTAACCACACAAGAGACCCAGTACTTC CASTIGRPVTTQETQYF
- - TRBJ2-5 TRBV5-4 TGTGCCAGCAGCTTGGGGGAGCGGTCCCAAGAGACCCAGTACTTC CASSLGERSQETQYF
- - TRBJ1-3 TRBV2 TGTGCCAGCAGTGTAAGCGGGGGAAACACCATATATTTT CASSVSGGNTIYF
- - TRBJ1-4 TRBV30 TGTGCCCTCTCTAACACTCGCGAACTGTTTTTT CALSNTRELFF
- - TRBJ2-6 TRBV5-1 TGCGCCAGCAAACCTAGTGGGGCCAACGTCCTGACTTTC CASKPSGANVLTF
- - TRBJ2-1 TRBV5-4 TGTGCCAGCAGCGACGTCGGGTCCCATGAGCAGTTCTTC CASSDVGSHEQFF
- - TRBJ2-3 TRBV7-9 TGTGCCAGCAGCTTACAGGGCGGGTTCACGGATACGCAGTATTTT CASSLQGGFTDTQYF
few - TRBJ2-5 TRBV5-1 TGCGCCAGCAGCCGGAACCGGGGAGACGGGGAGACCCAGTACTTC CASSRNRGDGETQYF
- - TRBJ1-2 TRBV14 TGTGCCAGCAGCCAGTGGGTCTCCTATGGCTACACCTTC CASSQWVSYGYTF
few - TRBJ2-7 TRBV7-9 TGTGCCAGCAGCTTAGGGGTCTACGAGCAGTACTTC CASSLGVYEQYF